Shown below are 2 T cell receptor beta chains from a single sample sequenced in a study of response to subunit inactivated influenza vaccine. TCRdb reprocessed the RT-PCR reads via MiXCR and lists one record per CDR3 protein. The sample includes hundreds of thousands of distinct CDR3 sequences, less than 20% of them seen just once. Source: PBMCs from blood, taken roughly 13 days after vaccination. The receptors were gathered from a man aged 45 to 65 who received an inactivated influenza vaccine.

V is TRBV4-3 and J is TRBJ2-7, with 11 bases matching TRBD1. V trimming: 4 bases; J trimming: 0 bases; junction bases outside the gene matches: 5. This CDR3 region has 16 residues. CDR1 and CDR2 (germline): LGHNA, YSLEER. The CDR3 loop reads CASSRGTGGTSYEQYF. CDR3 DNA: TGCGCCAGCAGCCGCGGGACAGGGGGGACCTCCTACGAGCAGTACTTC.

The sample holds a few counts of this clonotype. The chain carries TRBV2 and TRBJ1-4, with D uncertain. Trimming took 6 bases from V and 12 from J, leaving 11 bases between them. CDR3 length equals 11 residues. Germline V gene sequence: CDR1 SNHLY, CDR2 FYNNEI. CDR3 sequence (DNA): TGTGCCAGCAGGGGCATGATGGAACTGTTTTTT. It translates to CASRGMMELFF.